The T cell receptor beta chain described here comes from a study of blood T cell repertoires in COVID-19. Across the whole study: Researchers got acute and convalescent COVID-19 samples from the United States, Italy and Spain. Sources were T cells, B-cell-depleted T cells, or PBMCs; the material itself was cDNA or gDNA.

Authors' analysis steps: Quantification of nucleated cells was approximated via reference gene primer amplification. Method: immunoSEQ multiplex PCR; TCRdb's copy keeps in-frame clones and lacks some. For V, J and clone size, that table is used; D and trimming come from the DNA. Among under 250,000 clones listed, approximately 85% were seen once. V was clipped by 3 bases and J by 8 bases; unmatched bases: 4. CDR3 length equals 14 residues. The germline CDR1 and CDR2 sequences are SGHKS and YYEKEE (reference sequence). This TCR derives from a man aged 45 to 65 with COVID-19, enrolled during active disease. The chain couples TRBV5-5 to TRBJ1-4; 10 nucleotides agree with TRBD1. The sequenced material came from peripheral blood. The DNA for the CDR3 is TGTGCCAGCAGCTGGGGACAGGGGATGGAAAAACTGTTTTTT. It yields the protein CASSWGQGMEKLFF.